The 5 T cell receptor beta chains presented below share a single source sample, sequenced in a study of cytomegalovirus exposure and HLA in healthy donors. Both 60 Vbeta primers and 13 Jbeta primers went into the PCR. Sequencing was performed with immunoSEQ multiplex PCR; in TCRdb, only in-frame clones are kept and a portion is missing. Of 150,000 to 200,000 clones in the sample, 60% to 80% were seen once. The specimen sequenced was PBMCs. Receptor source: a middle-aged man in good health and CMV-seronegative.

The V call is TRBV4-1, the J call TRBJ1-2; the match to TRBD1 covers 7 bases. CDR3 size: 14 residues. The ends lost 1 base at V and 3 bases at J; junction bases unmatched: 2. CDR1 and CDR2 from the germline V gene are MGHRA and YSYEKL. CDR3 sequence (DNA): TGCGCCAGCAGCCAAGGCACAGGGGACTATGGCTACACCTTC. This encodes CASSQGTGDYGYTF.

This chain uses TRBV7-2 with TRBJ2-2; maybe TRBD1 (5 bases). Trimming took off 2 bases at V and 4 bases at J, with 8 bases between the two ends. The CDR3 runs to 14 residues. Germline V CDR1 and CDR2: SGHTA, FQGNSA. This chain's CDR3 is CASSLQGVTGELFF. The DNA for the CDR3 is TGTGCCAGCAGCTTACAAGGGGTCACCGGGGAGCTGTTTTTT.

The CDR3, as DNA: TGTGCCAGCAGGACCTCGGACAGGGCCTACGAGCAGTACTTC. The encoded protein is CASRTSDRAYEQYF. The chain employs TRBV6-5 and TRBJ2-7; 8 nucleotides align to TRBD1. Germline assignment: CDR1 MNHEY and CDR2 SVGAGI. Trimming cost V 6 bases and J 2 bases; bases outside gene matches: 6. The CDR3 extends over 14 amino acids.

V gene TRBV9 combines with J gene TRBJ2-3, with D uncertain. The V gene lost 1 base and the J gene lost 0 bases, with 9 bases spanning the gap. This CDR3 comprises 15 residues. Germline V gives CDR1 SGDLS, CDR2 YYNGEE. CDR3 residues: CASSVSSPSTDTQYF. The CDR3 DNA reads TGTGCCAGCAGCGTATCCTCCCCTAGCACAGATACGCAGTATTTT. Full variable domain (remainder filled in from reference TRBV9 and TRBJ2-3): DSGVTQTPKHLITATGQRVTLRCSPRSGDLSVYWYQQSLDQGLQFLIQYYNGEERAKGNILERFSAQQFPDLHSELNLSSLELGDSALYFCASSVSSPSTDTQYFGPGTRLTVL.

This clone was observed a few times. This chain links TRBV6-1 with TRBJ1-2; no clear D. This CDR3 has 14 amino acids. Germline-derived CDR1 and CDR2 are MNHNS and SASEGT. V shed 8 bases and J shed 5 bases, with 18 bases lying between them. The CDR3 region is CASLSDTSGYGYTF. Written as DNA, the CDR3 is TGTGCCAGCCTTTCTGACACAAGCGGGTATGGCTACACCTTC.